The present entry profiles one T cell receptor (beta chain) with its context. Its antigen is currently unknown. The germline gene is not matched at one end of the junction; a read error may be the cause. The same CDR3 arises from other DNA sequences in this sample as well. Assay used: immunoSEQ multiplex PCR; TCRdb lists only in-frame clones, some missing. This table holds about 30,000 clones, roughly two thirds found once. This CDR3 is 13 amino acids long. Germline CDR1 LNHDA, CDR2 SQIVND (reference sequence). Every patient relapsed after autologous stem cell transplantation, and brentuximab vedotin exposure varied. Best responses included complete response and partial response; otherwise, the best response was progressive disease. This sample was taken from a study of PD-1 blockade in classical Hodgkin lymphoma. Study results and limitations: Significant TCR diversity gains by C4D1 occurred in CD4+ but not CD8+ cells. For complete responders, baseline diversity was comparable to that of newly diagnosed patients.

The source of this sequence is a human donor with classical Hodgkin lymphoma. The source was peripheral blood mononuclear cells (PBMCs), collected before the second cycle of nivolumab. The genes are TRBV19 and TRBJ2-7; maybe TRBD1 (5 bases). In DNA, the CDR3 is TGTGCCAGTAGTTACGGGCAGGGATTCGAGCAGTACTTT. Its translation: CASSYGQGFEQYF.